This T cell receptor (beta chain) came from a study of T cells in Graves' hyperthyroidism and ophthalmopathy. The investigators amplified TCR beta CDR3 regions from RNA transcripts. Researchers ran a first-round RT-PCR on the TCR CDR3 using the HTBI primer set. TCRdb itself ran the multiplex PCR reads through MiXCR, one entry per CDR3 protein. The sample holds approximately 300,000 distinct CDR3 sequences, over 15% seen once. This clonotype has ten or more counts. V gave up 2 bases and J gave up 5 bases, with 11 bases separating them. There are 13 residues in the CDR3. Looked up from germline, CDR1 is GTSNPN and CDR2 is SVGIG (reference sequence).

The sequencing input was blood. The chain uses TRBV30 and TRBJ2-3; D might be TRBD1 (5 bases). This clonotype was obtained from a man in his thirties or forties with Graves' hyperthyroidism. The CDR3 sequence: CAWSPQGVDTQYF. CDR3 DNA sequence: TGTGCCTGGAGTCCTCAGGGTGTAGATACGCAGTATTTT.